This T cell receptor (beta chain) originates from a study of blood T cell repertoires in COVID-19. Study-level information: T cells, B-cell-depleted T cells, or PBMCs provided the cDNA or gDNA that served as material.

Per the original methods: It was from reference gene primer amplification that nucleated cell counts were estimated. Clones were read by immunoSEQ multiplex PCR, and TCRdb kept only the in-frame ones, dropping some. That table supplies the V and J calls and clone size; D and trimming were determined from the DNA. The repertoire consists of approximately 90,000 clones, with 86% occurring once and the leading ten covering roughly a sixth. This clonotype originated in a woman at least 80 years old with acute or convalescent COVID-19. Sequencing used peripheral blood.

The CDR3: CASSPDDRDQETQYF. In DNA, the CDR3 is TGTGCCAGCTCACCCGACGACAGGGACCAAGAGACCCAGTACTTC. V gene TRBV18 combines with J gene TRBJ2-5; 7 bases line up with TRBD1. Trimming removed 3 bases from V and 0 bases from J; junction bases left unmatched: 4. CDR1 and CDR2 (germline): KGHSH, LQKENI. The CDR3 has 15 amino acids. Full variable domain (rest looked up from reference TRBV18 and TRBJ2-5): NAGVMQNPRHLVRRRGQEARLRCSPMKGHSHVYWYRQLPEEGLKFMVYLQKENIIDESGMPKERFSAEFPKEGPSILRIQQVVRGDSAAYFCASSPDDRDQETQYFGPGTRLLVL.